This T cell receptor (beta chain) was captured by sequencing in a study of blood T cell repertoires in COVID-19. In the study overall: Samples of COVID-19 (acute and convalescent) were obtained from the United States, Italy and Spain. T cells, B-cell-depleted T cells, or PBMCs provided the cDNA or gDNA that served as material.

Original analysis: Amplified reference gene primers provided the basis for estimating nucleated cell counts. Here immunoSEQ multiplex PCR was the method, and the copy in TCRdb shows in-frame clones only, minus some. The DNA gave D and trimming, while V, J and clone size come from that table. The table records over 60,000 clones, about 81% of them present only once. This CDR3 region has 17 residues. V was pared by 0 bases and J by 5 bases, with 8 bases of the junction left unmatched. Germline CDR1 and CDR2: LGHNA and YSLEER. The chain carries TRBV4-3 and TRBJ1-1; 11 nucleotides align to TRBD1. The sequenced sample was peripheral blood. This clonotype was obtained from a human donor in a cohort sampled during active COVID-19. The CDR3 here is CASSQDRGTGGSTEAFF. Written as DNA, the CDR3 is TGCGCCAGCAGCCAAGATCGAGGGACAGGGGGATCTACTGAAGCTTTCTTT.